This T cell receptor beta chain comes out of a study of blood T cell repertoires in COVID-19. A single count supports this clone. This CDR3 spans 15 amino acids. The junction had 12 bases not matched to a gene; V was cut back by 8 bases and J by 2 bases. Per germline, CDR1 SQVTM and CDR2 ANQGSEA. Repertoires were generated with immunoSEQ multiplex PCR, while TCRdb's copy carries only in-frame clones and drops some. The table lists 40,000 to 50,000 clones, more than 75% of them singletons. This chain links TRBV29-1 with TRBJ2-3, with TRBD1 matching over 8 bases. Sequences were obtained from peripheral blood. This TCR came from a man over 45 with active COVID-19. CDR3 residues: CSTCPGQGNTDTQYF. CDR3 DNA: TGCAGCACCTGCCCCGGACAGGGCAACACAGATACGCAGTATTTT.